These 23 T cell receptor beta chains originate from one sample sequenced in a study of TIL therapy for anti-PD-1-resistant metastatic lung cancer. Time point denoted: pre-treatment sample, taken before nivolumab and TIL therapy. This was the immunoSEQ v3 assay. TCRdb keeps only in-frame clones here, not all; method: immunoSEQ multiplex PCR. The profile shows approximately 50,000 clones, 70% to 90% of them singletons. The sample was blood, taken at baseline. The origin of the receptors is a person aged 25 to 79 with non-small cell lung cancer.

This rearrangement joins TRBV18 to TRBJ2-2; the D is unclear. CDR3 size: 16 residues. Germline CDR1 and CDR2: KGHSH and LQKENI. V lost 4 bases to trimming and J lost 2 bases, with 14 bases between them. The CDR3 is CASSLTRVLNTGELFF. CDR3 in DNA: TGTGCCAGCTCACTGACAAGAGTATTAAACACCGGGGAGCTGTTTTTT.

V and J are TRBV27 and TRBJ1-4; no firm D call. Germline V lookup: CDR1 MNHEY, CDR2 SMNVEV (reference sequence). The CDR3 contains 13 residues. V was pared by 1 base and J by 3 bases, with 3 bases between. CDR3 in DNA: TGTGCCAGCAGTTTATGGGCTAATGAAAAACTGTTTTTT. Its translation is CASSLWANEKLFF.

This chain connects TRBV6-2 or TRBV6-3 to TRBJ2-6; no definite D call. CDR3 length: 14 amino acids. Trimming stripped 4 bases from V and 0 bases from J, with 4 bases between. CDR1 is MNHEY, CDR2 SVGEGT, per germline. The CDR3 sequence: CASSFLSGANVLTF. Written as DNA, the CDR3 is TGTGCCAGCAGTTTCCTCTCTGGGGCCAACGTCCTGACTTTC.

V and J are TRBV7-2 and TRBJ1-5; D gene ambiguous. The CDR3 contains 13 residues. Germline assignment: CDR1 SGHTA and CDR2 FQGNSA. Trimming pared 2 bases from V and 4 bases from J, leaving 6 bases between. The CDR3 here is CASSLSKNQPQHF. CDR3 DNA sequence: TGTGCCAGCAGCTTATCGAAAAATCAGCCCCAGCATTTT.

The V gene is TRBV28, the J gene TRBJ2-7; TRBD2 matches at 14 bases. Trimming cost V 6 bases and J 6 bases; bases outside gene matches: 7. CDR3 length equals 15 residues. Germline V gene data show CDR1 as MDHEN and CDR2 as SYDVKM. This CDR3 reads CASRSSTSGRGEQYF. CDR3 DNA sequence: TGTGCCAGCAGATCCTCGACTAGCGGGAGGGGCGAGCAGTACTTC.

This clone was seen a single time. CDR3 amino acids: CASSQDTNDRGRGYTF. CDR3 coding DNA: TGCGCCAGCAGCCAAGATACCAACGACAGGGGGAGAGGCTACACCTTC. The chain is built from TRBV4-3 and TRBJ1-2; 9 nucleotides align to TRBD1. The junction had 10 bases not matched to a gene; V was cut back by 0 bases and J by 8 bases. Germline CDR1 and CDR2: LGHNA and YSLEER. The CDR3 has 16 residues.

The rearrangement links TRBV7-2 to TRBJ1-1; D not resolved. V gave up 8 bases and J gave up 5 bases, with 15 bases separating them. The CDR3 runs to 13 residues. In germline, CDR1 is SGHTA, CDR2 FQGNSA. CDR3 amino acids: CASVGWAKTEAFF. The DNA of the CDR3 is TGTGCCAGCGTGGGTTGGGCTAAGACTGAAGCTTTCTTT.

This chain joins TRBV14 and TRBJ2-1; D is uncertain. The germline V gene has CDR1 SGHDN and CDR2 FVKESK. V was shortened by 4 bases and J by 9 bases, with 16 bases between the two germline ends. This CDR3 comprises 14 residues. The CDR3 sequence: CASSRTQVLGEQFF. CDR3 sequence (DNA): TGTGCCAGCAGCCGTACCCAGGTGTTGGGTGAGCAGTTCTTC. The full variable domain, in which reference TRBV14 and TRBJ2-1 provide the parts outside the CDR3, is EAGVTQFPSHSVIEKGQTVTLRCDPISGHDNLYWYRRVMGKEIKFLLHFVKESKQDESGMPNNRFLAERTGGTYSTLKVQPAELEDSGVYFCASSRTQVLGEQFFGPGTRLTVL.

This sequence joins TRBV27 and TRBJ2-1; TRBD2 matches 12 bases. The germline V gene has CDR1 MNHEY and CDR2 SMNVEV (reference sequence). Trimming cost V 1 base and J 7 bases; bases outside gene matches: 5. The CDR3 is 16 amino acids. CDR3 sequence: CASSLWLAGGRNEQFF. The DNA for the CDR3 is TGTGCCAGCAGTTTATGGCTAGCGGGAGGGAGGAATGAGCAGTTCTTC.

This chain joins TRBV2 and TRBJ1-6; 10 bases are a match to TRBD1. Germline V lookup: CDR1 SNHLY, CDR2 FYNNEI. The ends lost 6 bases at V and 8 bases at J; junction bases unmatched: 7. This CDR3 has 15 residues. The CDR3 coding sequence is TGTGCCAGCAGAGCCTCGACAGGGGGCGATTCACCCCTCCACTTT. This gives the protein CASRASTGGDSPLHF.

This rearrangement joins TRBV30 to TRBJ1-5; 7 bases match TRBD1. The CDR3 is 14 amino acids. V was pared by 0 bases and J by 5 bases, with 4 bases of the junction left unmatched. Germline V gene data show CDR1 as GTSNPN and CDR2 as SVGIG (reference sequence). The CDR3 sequence: CAWSVQGWYQPQHF. The CDR3 region has the DNA TGTGCCTGGAGTGTACAGGGGTGGTATCAGCCCCAGCATTTT. Using reference TRBV30 and TRBJ1-5 for the parts outside the CDR3, the full variable domain is SQTIHQWPATLVQPVGSPLSLECTVEGTSNPNLYWYRQAAGRGLQLLFYSVGIGQISSEVPQNLSASRPQDRQFILSSKKLLLSDSGFYLCAWSVQGWYQPQHFGDGTRLSIL.

The chain uses TRBV3-1 (or the pseudogene TRBV3-2) and TRBJ2-7; D remains unclear. Trimming shortened V by 3 bases and J by 3 bases, and 12 bases separated the two germline ends. Germline V gene data show CDR1 as LGHDT and CDR2 as YNNKEL (reference sequence). This CDR3 has 14 amino acids. CDR3 loop: CASSQGVGGYEQYF. The DNA for the CDR3 is TGTGCCAGCAGCCAGGGCGTCGGCGGCTACGAGCAGTACTTC.

The rearrangement uses TRBV28 and TRBJ1-1; D unclear. Germline V gene data show CDR1 as MDHEN and CDR2 as SYDVKM. With 3 bases removed from V and 3 bases from J, the gap between germline ends came to 14 bases. This CDR3 region has 15 residues. The CDR3 DNA is TGTGCCAGCAGTTTGATTCGTTACAGTCACACTGAAGCTTTCTTT. Its protein product is CASSLIRYSHTEAFF.

A single count supports this clone. The chain has TRBV6-1 and TRBJ2-2; D unclear. V shed 3 bases and J shed 4 bases, with 12 bases lying between them. The CDR3 spans 15 residues. Looked up from germline, CDR1 is MNHNS and CDR2 is SASEGT. Written as DNA, the CDR3 is TGTGCCAGCAGTGAGGGGAAGGGTATCACCGGGGAGCTGTTTTTT. It translates to CASSEGKGITGELFF.

The rearrangement uses TRBV10-3 and TRBJ2-4; D possibly matches TRBD1 or TRBD2 (5 bases each). V lost 3 bases, J lost 0 bases, and 15 bases lay in between. CDR3 length: 17 residues. The germline gives CDR1 ENHRY, CDR2 SYGVKD. CDR3 DNA sequence: TGTGCCATCAGTGAACAGTCAGGGAGTTTAGCCAAAAACATTCAGTACTTC. As protein: CAISEQSGSLAKNIQYF.

The chain recombines TRBV23-1 with TRBJ2-1; a possible D gene is TRBD2 (5 bases). TRBV23-1 is sorted into the ORF group, with uncertain function. This CDR3 is 17 amino acids long. Trimming removed 0 bases at V and 4 bases at J, with 16 bases between. The CDR3 sequence is CASSQSGVGEGYNEQFF. DNA of the CDR3: TGCGCCAGCAGTCAATCAGGAGTGGGAGAGGGTTACAATGAGCAGTTCTTC.

This clone has only a few counts. The chain combines TRBV18 with TRBJ1-2; D not resolved. V lost 3 bases, J lost 8 bases, and 16 bases lay in between. The CDR3 has 14 amino acids. The germline V gene encodes CDR1 KGHSH and CDR2 LQKENI. CDR3 DNA: TGTGCCAGCTCACCGGGATCAAACTTGGCGGGCTACACCTTC. It translates to CASSPGSNLAGYTF.

The V gene is TRBV7-6, the J gene TRBJ2-7; D not resolved. V lost 2 bases to trimming and J lost 2 bases, with 16 bases between them. CDR3 length: 16 residues. Germline V CDR1 and CDR2: SGHVS, FNYEAQ. CDR3 loop: CASSLYPPGGPYEQYF. The CDR3 bases are TGTGCCAGCAGCTTATATCCGCCCGGCGGTCCCTACGAGCAGTACTTC.

This chain links TRBV6-5 with TRBJ2-3; maybe TRBD2 (5 bases). Trimming removed 6 bases from V and 1 base from J, with 11 bases in between. Germline V lookup: CDR1 MNHEY, CDR2 SVGAGI. There are 14 residues in the CDR3. Here the CDR3 reads CASRLQRGTDTQYF. CDR3 sequence (DNA): TGTGCCAGCAGACTCCAGAGGGGCACAGATACGCAGTATTTT.

The chain employs TRBV11-2 and TRBJ2-5; 10 bases are shared with TRBD2. The CDR3 consists of 15 residues. With V trimmed by 1 base and J by 5 bases, 4 bases remained unmatched. Germline V gene data show CDR1 as SGHAT and CDR2 as FQNNGV. The CDR3 here is CASSLGAGGSETQYF. The CDR3 DNA reads as TGTGCCAGCAGCTTAGGAGCGGGGGGGTCGGAGACCCAGTACTTC.

The chain carries TRBV7-5 and TRBJ2-2; the table calls TRBD1, which could not be checked here. TRBV7-5 is deemed a pseudogene. This CDR3 is built from 18 residues. The CDR3 reads CARSSPDKDRENTGELFF. DNA for the CDR3: TGTGCCAGAAGCTCGCCCGATAAGGACAGGGAGAACACCGGGGAGCTGTTTTTT.

The chain carries TRBV18 and TRBJ2-3; D may be TRBD2 (5 bases). Trimming cost V 1 base and J 5 bases, with 13 bases left between them. The CDR3 runs 15 residues. From germline, CDR1 is KGHSH and CDR2 LQKENI. CDR3 DNA: TGTGCCAGCTCACCACTAGTAGGACGGGGAGATACGCAGTATTTT. Translated, it gives CASSPLVGRGDTQYF.

The chain is built from TRBV5-1 and TRBJ2-7; TRBD2 is a possible D gene (5 bases). The germline CDR1 and CDR2 sequences are SGHRS and YFSETQ. This CDR3 comprises 16 residues. V was clipped by 5 bases and J by 2 bases, with 20 bases between them. The CDR3: CASSEDPRRVTYEQYF. The CDR3 region has the DNA TGCGCCAGCAGTGAGGATCCCCGGCGGGTTACCTACGAGCAGTACTTC.